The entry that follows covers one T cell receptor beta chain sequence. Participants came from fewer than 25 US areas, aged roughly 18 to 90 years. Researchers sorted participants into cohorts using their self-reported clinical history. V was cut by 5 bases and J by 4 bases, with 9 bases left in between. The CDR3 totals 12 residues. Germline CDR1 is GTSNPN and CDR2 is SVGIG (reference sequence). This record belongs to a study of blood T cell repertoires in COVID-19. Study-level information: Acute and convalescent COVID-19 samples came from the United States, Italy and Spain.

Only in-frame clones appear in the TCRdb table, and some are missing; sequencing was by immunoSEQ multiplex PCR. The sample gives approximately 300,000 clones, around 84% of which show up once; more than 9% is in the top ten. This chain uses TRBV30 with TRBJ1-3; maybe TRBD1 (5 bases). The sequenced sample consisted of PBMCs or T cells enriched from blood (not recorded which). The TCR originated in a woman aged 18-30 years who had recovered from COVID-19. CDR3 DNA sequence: TGTGCCTGGGGGGCGGGAGGAAACACCATATATTTT. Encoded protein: CAWGAGGNTIYF.